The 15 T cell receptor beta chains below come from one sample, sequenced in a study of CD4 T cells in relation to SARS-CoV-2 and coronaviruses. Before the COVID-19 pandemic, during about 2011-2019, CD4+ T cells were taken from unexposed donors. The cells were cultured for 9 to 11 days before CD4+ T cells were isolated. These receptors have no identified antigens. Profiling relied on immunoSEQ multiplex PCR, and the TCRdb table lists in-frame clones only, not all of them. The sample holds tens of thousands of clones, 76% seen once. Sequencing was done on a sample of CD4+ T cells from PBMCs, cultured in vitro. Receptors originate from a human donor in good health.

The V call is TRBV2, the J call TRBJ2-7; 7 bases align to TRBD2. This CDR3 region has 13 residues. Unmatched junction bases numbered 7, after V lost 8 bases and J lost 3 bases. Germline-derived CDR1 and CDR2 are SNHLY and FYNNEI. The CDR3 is CASHSGQFYEQYF. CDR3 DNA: TGTGCCAGCCATAGCGGGCAGTTCTACGAGCAGTACTTC.

CDR3 protein: CASSLQGGRETQYF. CDR3 coding DNA: TGTGCCAGCAGCTTACAGGGGGGGCGGGAGACCCAGTACTTC. This chain uses TRBV5-4 with TRBJ2-5; maybe TRBD1 (8 bases). The V and J ends lost 2 bases and 5 bases respectively, with 13 bases between them. The CDR3 length is 14 residues. CDR1 SGHNT and CDR2 YYREEE come from the germline V gene (reference sequence).

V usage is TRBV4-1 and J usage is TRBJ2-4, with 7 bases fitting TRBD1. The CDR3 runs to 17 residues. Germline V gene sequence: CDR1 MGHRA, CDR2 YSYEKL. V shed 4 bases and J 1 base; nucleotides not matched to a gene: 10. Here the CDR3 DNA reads TGCGCCAGCAGCCCGTCCAGGGGGAATTTGGCCAAAAACATTCAGTACTTC. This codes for CASSPSRGNLAKNIQYF.

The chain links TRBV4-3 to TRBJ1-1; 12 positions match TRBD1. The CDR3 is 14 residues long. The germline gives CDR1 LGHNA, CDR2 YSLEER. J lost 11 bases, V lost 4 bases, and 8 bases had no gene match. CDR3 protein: CASSRGTGGFQAFF. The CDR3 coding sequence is TGCGCCAGCAGCCGCGGGACAGGGGGCTTTCAGGCTTTCTTT.

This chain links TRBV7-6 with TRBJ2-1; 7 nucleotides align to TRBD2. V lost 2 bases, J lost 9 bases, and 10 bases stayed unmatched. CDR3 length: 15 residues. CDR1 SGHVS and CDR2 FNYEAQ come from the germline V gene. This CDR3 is CASSLNHGGGSEQFF. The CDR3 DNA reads TGTGCCAGCAGCTTAAATCATGGCGGGGGTTCTGAGCAGTTCTTC.

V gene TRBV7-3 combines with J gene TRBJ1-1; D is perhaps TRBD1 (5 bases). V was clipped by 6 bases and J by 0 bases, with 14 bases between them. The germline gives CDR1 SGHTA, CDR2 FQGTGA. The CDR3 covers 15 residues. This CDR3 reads CASSPTGQLNTEAFF. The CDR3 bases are TGTGCCAGCAGTCCAACTGGACAATTGAACACTGAAGCTTTCTTT.

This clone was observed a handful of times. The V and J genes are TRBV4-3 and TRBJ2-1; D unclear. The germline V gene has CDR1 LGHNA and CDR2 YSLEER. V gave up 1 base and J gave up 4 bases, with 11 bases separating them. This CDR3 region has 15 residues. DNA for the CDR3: TGCGCCAGCAGCCAAGGTGGTACACGATACAATGAGCAGTTCTTC. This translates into CASSQGGTRYNEQFF.

The CDR3 spells CASSAQRMNTEAFF. The CDR3 region has the DNA TGTGCCAGCAGTGCCCAGCGGATGAACACTGAAGCTTTCTTT. This chain joins TRBV2 and TRBJ1-1; D not resolved. Germline-derived CDR1 and CDR2 are SNHLY and FYNNEI. The CDR3 length is 14 residues. V lost 4 bases and J 0 bases, leaving 9 bases between the germline ends.

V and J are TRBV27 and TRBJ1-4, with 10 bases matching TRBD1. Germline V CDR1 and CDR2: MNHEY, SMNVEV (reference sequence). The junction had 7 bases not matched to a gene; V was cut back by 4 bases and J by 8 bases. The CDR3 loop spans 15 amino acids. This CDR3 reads CASSSPGQGGEKLFF. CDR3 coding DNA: TGTGCCAGCAGTTCACCAGGACAGGGGGGGGAAAAACTGTTTTTT.

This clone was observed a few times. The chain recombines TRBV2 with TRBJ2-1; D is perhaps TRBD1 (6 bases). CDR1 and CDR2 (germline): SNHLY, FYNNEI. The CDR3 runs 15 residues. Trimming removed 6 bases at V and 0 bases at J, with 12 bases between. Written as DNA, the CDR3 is TGTGCCAGCAGACTAACAGGGAGCTCCTACAATGAGCAGTTCTTC. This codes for CASRLTGSSYNEQFF.

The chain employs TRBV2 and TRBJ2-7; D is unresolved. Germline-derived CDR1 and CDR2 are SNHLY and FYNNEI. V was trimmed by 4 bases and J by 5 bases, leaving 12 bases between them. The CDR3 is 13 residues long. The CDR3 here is CASSGNYVDEQYF. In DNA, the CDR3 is TGTGCCAGCAGTGGCAACTATGTAGACGAGCAGTACTTC. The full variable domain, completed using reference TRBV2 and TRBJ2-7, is EPEVTQTPSHQVTQMGQEVILRCVPISNHLYFYWYRQILGQKVEFLVSFYNNEISEKSEIFDDQFSVERPDGSNFTLKIRSTKLEDSAMYFCASSGNYVDEQYFGPGTRLTVT.

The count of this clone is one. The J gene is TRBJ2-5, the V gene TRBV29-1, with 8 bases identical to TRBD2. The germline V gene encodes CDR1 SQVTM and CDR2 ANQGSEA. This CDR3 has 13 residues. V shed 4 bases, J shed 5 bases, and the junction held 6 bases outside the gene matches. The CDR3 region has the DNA TGCAGCGTTGCCGGGACTAGGGGCGAGACCCAGTACTTC. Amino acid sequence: CSVAGTRGETQYF.

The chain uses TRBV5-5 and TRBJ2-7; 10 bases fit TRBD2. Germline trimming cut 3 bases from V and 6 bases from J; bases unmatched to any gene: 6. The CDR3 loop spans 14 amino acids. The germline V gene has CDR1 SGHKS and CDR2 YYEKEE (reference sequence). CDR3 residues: CASSSGLATGEQYF. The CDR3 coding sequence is TGTGCCAGCAGCTCGGGACTAGCGACTGGCGAGCAGTACTTC.

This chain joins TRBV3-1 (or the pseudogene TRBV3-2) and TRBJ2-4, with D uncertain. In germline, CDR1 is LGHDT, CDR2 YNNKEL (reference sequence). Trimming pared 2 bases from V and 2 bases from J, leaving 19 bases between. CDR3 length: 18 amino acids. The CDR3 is CASSQPFRRTLSKNIQYF. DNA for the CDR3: TGTGCCAGCAGCCAACCCTTCAGGCGTACCCTGTCCAAAAACATTCAGTACTTC.

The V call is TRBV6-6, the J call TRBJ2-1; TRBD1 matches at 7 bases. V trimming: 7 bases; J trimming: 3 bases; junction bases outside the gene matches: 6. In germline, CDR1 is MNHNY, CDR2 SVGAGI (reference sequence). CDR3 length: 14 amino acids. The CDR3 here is CASKLRQGYNEQFF. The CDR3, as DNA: TGTGCCAGCAAACTAAGACAGGGCTACAATGAGCAGTTCTTC.